This TCR beta chain was obtained from a study of T cells in Graves' hyperthyroidism and ophthalmopathy. This clonotype was seen only a few times. TCR beta CDR3 regions were amplified from RNA. Using the HTBI primer set, a first-round RT-PCR was run on the TCR CDR3. MiXCR, run by TCRdb on the multiplex PCR reads, gives a single entry per CDR3 protein. The sample gives hundreds of thousands of distinct CDR3 sequences, 20% to 25% of which show up once; 34% is in the top ten. Germline CDR1 and CDR2: MNHEY and SMNVEV (reference sequence). V dropped 6 bases and J dropped 8 bases, with 26 bases sitting between them. The CDR3 covers 18 residues.

The clonotype comes from a man aged 30-40 years with Graves' ophthalmopathy. The chain links TRBV27 to TRBJ1-6; perhaps TRBD1 as D (5 bases). The material sequenced was blood. The CDR3 reads CASRTFEDTRSVDSPLHF. CDR3 DNA sequence: TGTGCCAGCAGAACCTTCGAGGACACCCGCTCGGTCGATTCACCCCTCCACTTT.